This TCR beta chain came from a study of shared clonotypes between healthy human individuals. Points from the study as a whole: It was observed that approximately 5% of naive CD4 clonotypes were shared across a few donors. Rarefaction exposed incomplete sorted-subset sequencing despite large depth.

Concerning this clone itself: The antigen is undetermined.

The CDR3 runs to 13 residues. V shed 6 bases, J shed 8 bases, and the junction held 10 bases outside the gene matches. Germline V gene sequence: CDR1 SQVTM, CDR2 ANQGSEA. This table comes from immunoSEQ multiplex PCR, and its TCRdb copy is limited to in-frame clones, with some not included. The table shows about 2.4 million clones, with 80% to 95% occurring only once. This sequence originates from a man younger than 35 in good health. Some clones in this sample may be carry-over from other donors' samples. The rearrangement uses TRBV29-1 and TRBJ1-5; the match to TRBD1 covers 7 bases. Material: naive CD4+ T cells from PBMCs. Stated subset: CD45RA+ positively selected. CDR3 sequence (DNA): TGCAGCGTCCAGACAGGGAGTTTTGAGCCCCAGCATTTT. This translates into CSVQTGSFEPQHF. Full variable domain (missing parts from reference TRBV29-1 and TRBJ1-5): SAVISQKPSRDICQRGTSLTIQCQVDSQVTMMFWYRQQPGQSLTLIATANQGSEATYESGFVIDKFPISRPNLTFSTLTVSNMSPEDSSIYLCSVQTGSFEPQHFGDGTRLSIL.